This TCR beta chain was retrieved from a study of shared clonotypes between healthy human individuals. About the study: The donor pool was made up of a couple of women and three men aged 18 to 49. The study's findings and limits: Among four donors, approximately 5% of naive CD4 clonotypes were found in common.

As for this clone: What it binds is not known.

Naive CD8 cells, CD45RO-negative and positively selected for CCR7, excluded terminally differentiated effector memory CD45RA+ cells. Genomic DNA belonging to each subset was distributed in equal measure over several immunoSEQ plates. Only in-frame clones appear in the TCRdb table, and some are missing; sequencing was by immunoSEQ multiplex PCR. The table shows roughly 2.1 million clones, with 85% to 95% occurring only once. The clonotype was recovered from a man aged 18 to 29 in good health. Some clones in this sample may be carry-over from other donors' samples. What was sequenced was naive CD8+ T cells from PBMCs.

The CDR3 here is CASSGFEAFF. The CDR3 DNA follows: TGTGCCAGCAGCGGATTTGAAGCTTTCTTT. V and J are TRBV28 and TRBJ1-1; D is ambiguous. The CDR3 consists of 10 residues. Germline V gives CDR1 MDHEN, CDR2 SYDVKM. V dropped 6 bases and J dropped 7 bases, with 6 bases sitting between them.